The 15 T cell receptor beta chains below were found in one sample sequenced in a study of human T cells and chemical hapten exposure. TCRdb processed the RACE reads anew with MiXCR; each CDR3 protein has one entry. The data hold tens of thousands of distinct CDR3 sequences, with roughly a tenth observed a single time. Time point meaning: patch test 1, 2 weeks after DPC sensitization. As for treatment: therapeutic diphenylcyclopropenone sensitization with weekly scalp DPC. The input for sequencing was whole blood, taken in connection with sensitization to the hapten diphenylcyclopropenone (DPC). These receptors were collected from a man aged 35 to 55 with alopecia areata. Some clones in this sample may be carry-over from other donors' samples.

This chain uses TRBV7-8 with TRBJ2-7, with a tentative D call TRBD2 (5 bases). CDR1 SGHVS and CDR2 FQNEAQ come from the germline V gene. Trimming took off 3 bases at V and 6 bases at J, with 15 bases between the two ends. The CDR3 extends over 14 amino acids. CDR3 DNA sequence: TGTGCCAGCAGCTTGAGACCAAAAGGAGGCGAGCAGTACTTC. This translates into CASSLRPKGGEQYF.

The sample holds a few counts of this clonotype. This sequence joins TRBV12-3 or TRBV12-4 and TRBJ2-1, with D maybe TRBD2 (6 bases). The V end lost 5 bases, the J end lost 4 bases, and 9 bases lay between the germline ends. The CDR3 extends over 13 amino acids. The CDR3 sequence is CASSLGGYNEQFF. Written as DNA, the CDR3 is TGTGCCAGCAGTCTCGGGGGATACAATGAGCAGTTCTTC.

The rearrangement links TRBV19 to TRBJ1-4; D remains ambiguous. V lost 7 bases and J 7 bases, leaving 19 bases between the germline ends. The germline V gene has CDR1 LNHDA and CDR2 SQIVND (reference sequence). CDR3 length: 15 residues. For the CDR3, the DNA is TGTGCCAGTACCCCTGGAGGCAGTCTGAGTGAAAAACTGTTTTTT. This translates into CASTPGGSLSEKLFF.

CDR3: CASSLIVGGRGSYEQYV. As DNA, the CDR3 is TGTGCCAGCAGCTTAATTGTGGGCGGGAGAGGGTCCTACGAGCAGTACGTC. J is TRBJ2-7 and V is TRBV7-8; 7 positions match TRBD2. Germline V gene data show CDR1 as SGHVS and CDR2 as FQNEAQ. This CDR3 has 17 residues. The V segment lost 2 bases and the J segment 1 base; nucleotides outside the gene matches: 11.

The CDR3 DNA follows: TGCAGTGCTAGAGTGACAGGGGTTGCTTCCTACGAGCAGTACTTC. Amino acid sequence: CSARVTGVASYEQYF. The chain joins TRBV20-1 to TRBJ2-7; TRBD1 agrees at 8 bases. V shed 1 base and J 1 base; nucleotides not matched to a gene: 6. The V gene's germline CDR1 is DFQATT and CDR2 SNEGSKA (reference sequence). The CDR3 length is 15 residues.

V usage is TRBV5-6 and J usage is TRBJ1-2; TRBD1 aligns across 12 bases. Trimming cost V 4 bases and J 8 bases; bases outside gene matches: 6. This CDR3 has 14 amino acids. Germline V CDR1 and CDR2: SGHDT, YYEEEE. The CDR3 is CASSTGQGARGYTF. The DNA of the CDR3 is TGTGCCAGCAGCACGGGACAGGGGGCCCGAGGCTACACCTTC.

V and J are TRBV20-1 and TRBJ2-3; TRBD2 agrees at 8 bases. The germline V gene encodes CDR1 DFQATT and CDR2 SNEGSKA (reference sequence). V dropped 4 bases and J dropped 1; count of bases not matched to a gene: 7. This CDR3 is 15 amino acids long. CDR3 DNA: TGCAGTGCTATCCATAGCGGGGCTGGCACAGATACGCAGTATTTT. Translation gives CSAIHSGAGTDTQYF.

This clonotype was observed a handful of times. The CDR3 protein is CASRYSVLGNQPQHF. CDR3 bases: TGTGCCAGCAGGTACAGTGTCCTTGGCAATCAGCCCCAGCATTTT. The genes are TRBV6-2 or TRBV6-3 and TRBJ1-5, with D unclear. With 6 bases removed from V and 2 bases from J, the gap between germline ends came to 14 bases. The CDR3 is 15 amino acids. Germline assignment: CDR1 MNHEY and CDR2 SVGEGT.

This clonotype has a count of ten or more. This chain links TRBV4-3 with TRBJ2-7, with 11 bases aligning to TRBD2. The CDR3 totals 16 residues. V shed 3 bases, J shed 0 bases, and the junction held 4 bases outside the gene matches. Germline values: CDR1 LGHNA, CDR2 YSLEER. The CDR3 region has the DNA TGCGCCAGCAGCCAGGAACTAGCGGGAGCCTCCTACGAGCAGTACTTC. Translated, it gives CASSQELAGASYEQYF.

The chain recombines TRBV24-1 with TRBJ2-1; 12 bases align to TRBD2. V trimming: 5 bases; J trimming: 14 bases; junction bases outside the gene matches: 12. The CDR3 totals 15 residues. The germline V gene encodes CDR1 KGHDR and CDR2 SFDVKD. CDR3 bases: TGTGCCACCAGTGCCCAGGGGGGGACTAGCGGGTGGAAGTTCTTC. It encodes CATSAQGGTSGWKFF.

This clonotype occurred a few times. The gene calls are TRBV6-1 and TRBJ2-7; 9 bases fit TRBD2. The germline gives CDR1 MNHNS, CDR2 SASEGT. Trimming took 4 bases from V and 2 from J; bases not matched to a gene: 0. There are 13 residues in the CDR3. The CDR3 loop reads CASSASGTYEQYV. The CDR3 DNA is TGTGCCAGCAGTGCTAGCGGGACCTACGAGCAGTACGTC.

Comments on this clonotype: The junction does not match germline at one end; this may be a read error. The chain recombines TRBV6-4 with TRBJ2-3, with 9 positions matching TRBD2. The CDR3 length is 15 residues. Per germline, CDR1 MRHNA and CDR2 SNTAGT. The CDR3 is CASSDSAGGTDTQCF. The CDR3, as DNA: TGTGCCAGCAGTGACTCAGCGGGAGGCACAGATACGCAGTGTTTT.

This clonotype was observed many times. The chain couples TRBV30 to TRBJ1-1, with 7 positions matching TRBD1. Losses at the gene ends were 5 bases for V and 0 bases for J; bases not matched to a gene: 3. Germline CDR1 GTSNPN, CDR2 SVGIG (reference sequence). The CDR3 length is 13 residues. Here the CDR3 DNA reads TGTGCCTGGCGGGACAGTTTGAACACTGAAGCTTTCTTT. Protein sequence: CAWRDSLNTEAFF.

This clonotype came up many times. The chain combines TRBV14 with TRBJ1-1; 7 nucleotides agree with TRBD1. The CDR3 loop spans 14 amino acids. V gave up 0 bases and J gave up 4 bases; unmatched junction bases: 2. Germline V gene sequence: CDR1 SGHDN, CDR2 FVKESK. The CDR3 loop reads CASSQDQGVTEAFF. The DNA of the CDR3 is TGTGCCAGCAGCCAAGATCAGGGGGTCACTGAAGCTTTCTTT. The entire variable domain, with the rest obtained from reference TRBV14 and TRBJ1-1, is as follows: EAGVTQFPSHSVIEKGQTVTLRCDPISGHDNLYWYRRVMGKEIKFLLHFVKESKQDESGMPNNRFLAERTGGTYSTLKVQPAELEDSGVYFCASSQDQGVTEAFFGQGTRLTVV.

The genes are TRBV7-9 and TRBJ2-1, with D possibly being TRBD1 (6 bases). The CDR3 spans 18 residues. CDR1 SEHNR and CDR2 FQNEAQ come from the germline V gene (reference sequence). Trimming took 9 bases from V and 4 from J, leaving 28 bases between them. The DNA of the CDR3 is TGTGCCAGTCGGCTGAGACAGGCATTTACCGGTGGGTACAATGAGCAGTTCTTC. This gives the protein CASRLRQAFTGGYNEQFF.